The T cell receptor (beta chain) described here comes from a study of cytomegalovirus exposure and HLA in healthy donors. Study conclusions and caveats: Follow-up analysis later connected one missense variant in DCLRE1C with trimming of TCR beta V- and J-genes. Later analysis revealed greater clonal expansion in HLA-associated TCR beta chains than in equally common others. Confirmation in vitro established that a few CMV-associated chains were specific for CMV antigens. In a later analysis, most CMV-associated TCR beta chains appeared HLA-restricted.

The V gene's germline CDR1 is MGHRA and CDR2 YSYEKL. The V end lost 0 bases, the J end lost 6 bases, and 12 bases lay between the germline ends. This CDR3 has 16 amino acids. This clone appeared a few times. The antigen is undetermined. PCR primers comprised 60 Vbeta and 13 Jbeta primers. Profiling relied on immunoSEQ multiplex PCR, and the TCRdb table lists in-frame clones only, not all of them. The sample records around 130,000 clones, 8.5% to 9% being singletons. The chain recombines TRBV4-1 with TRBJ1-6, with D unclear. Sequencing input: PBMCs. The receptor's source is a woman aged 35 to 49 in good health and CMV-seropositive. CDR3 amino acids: CASSQEGTAANSPLHF. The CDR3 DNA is TGCGCCAGCAGCCAAGAAGGAACAGCGGCTAATTCACCCCTCCACTTT.